This T cell receptor (beta chain) stems from a study of beta chain features in type 1 diabetes. Study-wide results and limits: Among patients with Type 1 diabetes, TCRB CDR3s were moderately but significantly shorter in every one of the four CD4+ subsets.

This clone was found a few times. Its matching antigen is unknown. Trimming pared 4 bases from V and 7 bases from J, leaving 7 bases between. Germline lookup yields CDR1 KGHSH and CDR2 LQKENI. This CDR3 is built from 11 residues. Reverse transcribing all isolated RNA meant expressed TCRB transcripts were sequenced. Sequenced naive, central memory and regulatory T cell samples produced an average of around 3.9 million reads. Only in-frame clones appear in the TCRdb table, and some are missing; sequencing was by immunoSEQ multiplex PCR. The table includes about 260,000 clones, about 24% detected once. The chain recombines TRBV18 with TRBJ1-1; possibly TRBD1 for D (5 bases). The sequencing input was naive CD4+ T cells from blood. The TCR comes from a woman in her twenties or thirties with type 1 diabetes. This CDR3 is CASSLQVEAFF. The DNA of the CDR3 is TGTGCCAGCTCACTACAGGTTGAAGCTTTCTTT. Looking up the rest from reference TRBV18 and TRBJ1-1 gives the full variable domain: NAGVMQNPRHLVRRRGQEARLRCSPMKGHSHVYWYRQLPEEGLKFMVYLQKENIIDESGMPKERFSAEFPKEGPSILRIQQVVRGDSAAYFCASSLQVEAFFGQGTRLTVV.